The rows below give T cell receptor beta chains drawn from one sample of a study of cytomegalovirus exposure and HLA in healthy donors. Here immunoSEQ multiplex PCR was the method, and the copy in TCRdb shows in-frame clones only, minus some. The repertoire holds about 88,000 clones, with under 85% as singletons. Sample: PBMCs. Source of these receptors: a man in his thirties or forties in good health and CMV-seronegative. Each CDR3 is given with its conserved first and last residue. A D gene is named only where the DNA matches it firmly. Clone size, where shown, is once, few, many, or a class for clones that have expanded.

abundance: once; j_gene: TRBJ1-1; v_gene: TRBV6-4; d_gene: NA; CDR3aa: CASSDGGPRTEAFF; CDR3nt: TGTGCCAGCAGTGATGGTGGGCCTCGGACTGAAGCTTTCTTT
abundance: NA; j_gene: TRBJ1-1; v_gene: TRBV27; d_gene: NA; CDR3aa: CASSLNRGWNTEAFF; CDR3nt: TGTGCCAGCAGTTTAAATAGGGGCTGGAACACTGAAGCTTTCTTT
abundance: once; j_gene: TRBJ1-3; v_gene: TRBV5-1; d_gene: NA; CDR3aa: CASSLSTSGNTIYF; CDR3nt: TGCGCCAGCAGCTTGAGCACTTCTGGAAACACCATATATTTT
abundance: NA; j_gene: TRBJ2-5; v_gene: TRBV7-9; d_gene: NA; CDR3aa: CASSPPIRVETQYF; CDR3nt: TGTGCCAGCAGCCCACCGATCAGGGTTGAGACCCAGTACTTC
abundance: few; j_gene: TRBJ1-1; v_gene: TRBV12-5; d_gene: TRBD1; CDR3aa: CASDTGQMNTEAFF; CDR3nt: TGTGCTAGTGATACGGGACAGATGAACACTGAAGCTTTCTTT
abundance: NA; j_gene: TRBJ1-3; v_gene: TRBV7-2; d_gene: NA; CDR3aa: CASSALTLNTIYF; CDR3nt: TGTGCCAGCAGCGCCTTGACACTAAACACCATATATTTT
abundance: NA; j_gene: TRBJ2-7; v_gene: TRBV7-6; d_gene: TRBD1; CDR3aa: CASSLGGQGYEQYF; CDR3nt: TGTGCCAGCAGCTTAGGTGGACAGGGCTACGAGCAGTACTTC
abundance: NA; j_gene: TRBJ1-2; v_gene: TRBV7-2; d_gene: TRBD1; CDR3aa: CASSGFRDRAPSNYGYTF; CDR3nt: TGTGCCAGCAGCGGATTCCGGGACAGGGCACCATCTAACTATGGCTACACCTTC
abundance: few; j_gene: TRBJ1-2; v_gene: TRBV30; d_gene: TRBD1; CDR3aa: CAWSVTGDYGYTF; CDR3nt: TGTGCCTGGAGTGTAACAGGGGACTATGGCTACACCTTC
abundance: NA; j_gene: TRBJ1-1; v_gene: TRBV18; d_gene: NA; CDR3aa: CASSLGRGMVTEAFF; CDR3nt: TGTGCCAGCTCACTGGGGAGGGGAATGGTCACTGAAGCTTTCTTT
abundance: NA; j_gene: TRBJ1-2; v_gene: TRBV7-9; d_gene: NA; CDR3aa: CASSPEGGYTF; CDR3nt: TGTGCCAGCAGCCCAGAGGGTGGCTACACCTTC
abundance: NA; j_gene: TRBJ2-7; v_gene: TRBV6-5; d_gene: NA; CDR3aa: CASSYGHIYEQYF; CDR3nt: TGTGCCAGCAGTTATGGACACATCTACGAGCAGTACTTC
abundance: NA; j_gene: TRBJ2-1; v_gene: TRBV7-6; d_gene: NA; CDR3aa: CASSLAMLAGEQFF; CDR3nt: TGTGCCAGCAGCTTAGCGATGCTGGCGGGAGAGCAGTTCTTC
abundance: NA; j_gene: TRBJ2-1; v_gene: TRBV9; d_gene: NA; CDR3aa: CASTEGGRENEQFF; CDR3nt: TGTGCCAGCACGGAGGGGGGGCGAGAGAATGAGCAGTTCTTC
abundance: NA; j_gene: TRBJ1-5; v_gene: TRBV4-1; d_gene: NA; CDR3aa: CASSQDGLGVGGNQPQHF; CDR3nt: TGCGCCAGCAGCCAAGATGGACTAGGTGTTGGGGGCAATCAGCCCCAGCATTTT
abundance: NA; j_gene: TRBJ2-1; v_gene: TRBV19; d_gene: NA; CDR3aa: CASTQERSRYNEQFF; CDR3nt: TGTGCCAGTACCCAGGAACGGTCAAGGTACAATGAGCAGTTCTTC
abundance: NA; j_gene: TRBJ2-1; v_gene: TRBV5-1; d_gene: NA; CDR3aa: CASSYGTLGEFF; CDR3nt: TGCGCCAGCAGTTACGGGACTCTCGGGGAGTTCTTC
abundance: NA; j_gene: TRBJ2-1; v_gene: TRBV9; d_gene: NA; CDR3aa: CASSVRGGEQFF; CDR3nt: TGTGCCAGCAGCGTTAGGGGGGGTGAGCAGTTCTTC
abundance: few; j_gene: TRBJ1-1; v_gene: TRBV19; d_gene: TRBD1; CDR3aa: CASTDRVAEAFF; CDR3nt: TGTGCCAGTACGGACAGGGTAGCTGAAGCTTTCTTT
abundance: NA; j_gene: TRBJ1-5; v_gene: TRBV19; d_gene: NA; CDR3aa: CASTDGGSNQPQHF; CDR3nt: TGTGCCAGTACCGATGGGGGGTCAAATCAGCCCCAGCATTTT
abundance: NA; j_gene: TRBJ2-7; v_gene: TRBV5-1; d_gene: NA; CDR3aa: CASSPLGTFYEQYF; CDR3nt: TGCGCCAGCAGCCCCCTGGGGACTTTCTACGAGCAGTACTTC
abundance: NA; j_gene: TRBJ2-1; v_gene: TRBV7-9; d_gene: TRBD2; CDR3aa: CASSSRGDEQFF; CDR3nt: TGTGCCAGCAGCTCACGGGGGGACGAGCAGTTCTTC
abundance: few; j_gene: TRBJ1-2; v_gene: TRBV5-4; d_gene: NA; CDR3aa: CASSLDGRGGLSYGYTF; CDR3nt: TGTGCCAGCAGCTTGGACGGTCGGGGGGGTCTCTCTTATGGCTACACCTTC
abundance: NA; j_gene: TRBJ1-5; v_gene: TRBV29-1; d_gene: NA; CDR3aa: CSVDSDSRGNQPQHF; CDR3nt: TGCAGCGTTGACTCGGACAGCCGTGGCAATCAGCCCCAGCATTTT
abundance: NA; j_gene: TRBJ2-7; v_gene: TRBV7-3; d_gene: NA; CDR3aa: CASSLGASYEQYF; CDR3nt: TGTGCCAGCAGTTTAGGGGCTTCCTACGAGCAGTACTTC
abundance: NA; j_gene: TRBJ2-7; v_gene: TRBV4-3; d_gene: TRBD2; CDR3aa: CASSQVLAESYEQYF; CDR3nt: TGCGCCAGCAGCCAAGTCCTAGCGGAATCCTACGAGCAGTACTTC
abundance: NA; j_gene: TRBJ2-7; v_gene: TRBV14; d_gene: NA; CDR3aa: CASSFRRTEVYEQYF; CDR3nt: TGTGCCAGCAGCTTTCGGCGGACTGAGGTGTACGAGCAGTACTTC
abundance: NA; j_gene: TRBJ1-1; v_gene: TRBV29-1; d_gene: TRBD1; CDR3aa: CSAPTGRGTEAFF; CDR3nt: TGCAGCGCCCCGACAGGGCGAGGGACTGAAGCTTTCTTT
abundance: NA; j_gene: TRBJ2-5; v_gene: TRBV7-9; d_gene: TRBD1; CDR3aa: CASSSGTGSGETQYF; CDR3nt: TGTGCCAGCAGCTCCGGGACAGGGTCAGGGGAGACCCAGTACTTC
abundance: NA; j_gene: TRBJ1-1; v_gene: TRBV18; d_gene: TRBD1; CDR3aa: CASSPLDRGGTEAFF; CDR3nt: TGTGCCAGCTCACCGTTGGACAGGGGGGGCACTGAAGCTTTCTTT
abundance: once; j_gene: TRBJ1-1; v_gene: TRBV7-9; d_gene: NA; CDR3aa: CASSFLGRNTEAFF; CDR3nt: TGTGCCAGCAGCTTTCTTGGGAGGAACACTGAAGCTTTCTTT
abundance: NA; j_gene: TRBJ2-4; v_gene: TRBV2; d_gene: NA; CDR3aa: CASGWRGGDIQYF; CDR3nt: TGTGCCAGTGGTTGGCGGGGTGGAGACATTCAGTACTTC
abundance: NA; j_gene: TRBJ1-6; v_gene: TRBV30; d_gene: TRBD1; CDR3aa: CAWERTGAGWSPLHF; CDR3nt: TGTGCCTGGGAACGGACAGGGGCTGGGTGGTCACCCCTCCACTTT
abundance: NA; j_gene: TRBJ1-1; v_gene: TRBV7-8; d_gene: TRBD1; CDR3aa: CASSPQTGANTEAFF; CDR3nt: TGTGCCAGCAGCCCCCAGACAGGGGCGAACACTGAAGCTTTCTTT
abundance: NA; j_gene: TRBJ1-5; v_gene: TRBV6-1; d_gene: NA; CDR3aa: CASRQQVLLKPQHF; CDR3nt: TGTGCCAGCAGACAACAGGTGTTGCTTAAGCCCCAGCATTTT
abundance: NA; j_gene: TRBJ1-1; v_gene: TRBV7-9; d_gene: NA; CDR3aa: CASSLRGSHTEAFF; CDR3nt: TGTGCCAGCAGCTTAAGAGGGAGCCACACTGAAGCTTTCTTT
abundance: NA; j_gene: TRBJ2-1; v_gene: TRBV5-1; d_gene: TRBD2; CDR3aa: CASSSISGGPGVEQFF; CDR3nt: TGCGCCAGCAGCTCAATAAGCGGGGGGCCAGGAGTTGAGCAGTTCTTC
abundance: NA; j_gene: TRBJ2-3; v_gene: TRBV28; d_gene: TRBD1; CDR3aa: CASSKQGADTQYF; CDR3nt: TGTGCCAGCAGTAAACAGGGGGCAGATACGCAGTATTTT
abundance: NA; j_gene: TRBJ2-7; v_gene: TRBV5-1; d_gene: NA; CDR3aa: CASSLGRESPREQYF; CDR3nt: TGCGCCAGCAGCTTGGGTCGGGAGTCTCCGCGCGAGCAGTACTTC
abundance: NA; j_gene: TRBJ1-2; v_gene: TRBV9; d_gene: NA; CDR3aa: CASSLSGTPYGYTF; CDR3nt: TGTGCCAGCAGCCTTTCCGGGACACCCTATGGCTACACCTTC
abundance: NA; j_gene: TRBJ1-2; v_gene: TRBV25-1; d_gene: TRBD1; CDR3aa: CASRRGGDGYTF; CDR3nt: TGTGCCAGCAGGAGAGGGGGCGATGGCTACACCTTC
abundance: NA; j_gene: TRBJ1-6; v_gene: TRBV11-2; d_gene: TRBD1; CDR3aa: CASSPPGQYSPLHF; CDR3nt: TGTGCCAGCAGCCCACCGGGACAGTATTCACCCCTCCACTTT
abundance: NA; j_gene: TRBJ2-4; v_gene: TRBV7-9; d_gene: NA; CDR3aa: CASSSRGGGNIQYF; CDR3nt: TGTGCCAGCAGCTCAAGAGGGGGGGGAAACATTCAGTACTTC
abundance: NA; j_gene: TRBJ1-5; v_gene: TRBV19; d_gene: TRBD1; CDR3aa: CASSLPRPGQGVGQPQHF; CDR3nt: TGTGCCAGTAGTCTCCCTCGCCCTGGACAGGGAGTCGGTCAGCCCCAGCATTTT
abundance: NA; j_gene: TRBJ2-1; v_gene: TRBV7-2; d_gene: TRBD1; CDR3aa: CASSLKLGQGVGEQFF; CDR3nt: TGTGCCAGCAGCTTAAAATTAGGACAGGGGGTTGGGGAGCAGTTCTTC